This T cell receptor beta chain comes out of a study of kidney transplant recipient with SARS-CoV-2 infection. TCRdb reanalysed the reads using MiXCR and keeps one entry per CDR3 protein. Of 200,000 to 300,000 distinct CDR3 sequences listed, around 30% are singletons. There are 12 residues in the CDR3. Deletions cut 4 bases from V and 8 bases from J, with 14 bases between. In germline, CDR1 is GTSNPN, CDR2 SVGIG (reference sequence). The sequencing here drew on a blood sample, taken at baseline and on day 111 from a kidney transplant recipient. This clonotype originated in a male patient in his 30s who had COVID-19 and was a kidney transplant recipient. Some T cells here may be from the graft donor. The J gene is TRBJ1-1, the V gene TRBV30; D not certain. CDR3 DNA sequence: TGTGCCTGGAATAGTGGGCCTGGGGAAGCTTTCTTT. This encodes CAWNSGPGEAFF. Complete variable domain (other parts from reference TRBV30 and TRBJ1-1): SQTIHQWPATLVQPVGSPLSLECTVEGTSNPNLYWYRQAAGRGLQLLFYSVGIGQISSEVPQNLSASRPQDRQFILSSKKLLLSDSGFYLCAWNSGPGEAFFGQGTRLTVV.